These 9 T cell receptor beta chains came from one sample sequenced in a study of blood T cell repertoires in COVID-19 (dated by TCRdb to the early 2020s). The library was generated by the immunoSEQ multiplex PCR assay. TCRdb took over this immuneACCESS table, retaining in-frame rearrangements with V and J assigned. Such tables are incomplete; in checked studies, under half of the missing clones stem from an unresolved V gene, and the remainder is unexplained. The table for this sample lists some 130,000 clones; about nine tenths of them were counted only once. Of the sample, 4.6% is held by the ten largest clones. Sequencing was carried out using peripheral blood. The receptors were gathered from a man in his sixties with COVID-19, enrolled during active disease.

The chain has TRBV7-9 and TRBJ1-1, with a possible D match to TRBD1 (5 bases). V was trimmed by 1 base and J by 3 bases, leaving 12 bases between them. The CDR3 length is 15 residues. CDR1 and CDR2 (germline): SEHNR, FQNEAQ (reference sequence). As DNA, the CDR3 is TGTGCCAGCAGCTTAGGCTGGGGCTCGGACACTGAAGCTTTCTTT. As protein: CASSLGWGSDTEAFF.

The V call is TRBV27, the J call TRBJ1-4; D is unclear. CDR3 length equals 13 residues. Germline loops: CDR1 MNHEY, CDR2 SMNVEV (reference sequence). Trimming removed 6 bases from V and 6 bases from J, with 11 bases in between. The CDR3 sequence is CASSTLPDEKLFF. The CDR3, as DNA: TGTGCCAGCAGCACCCTACCGGATGAAAAACTGTTTTTT.

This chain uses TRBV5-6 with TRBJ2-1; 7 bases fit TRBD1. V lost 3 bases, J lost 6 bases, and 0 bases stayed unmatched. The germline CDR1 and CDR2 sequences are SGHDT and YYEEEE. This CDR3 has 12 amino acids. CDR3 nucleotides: TGTGCCAGCAGCTGGACAGGCAATGAGCAGTTCTTC. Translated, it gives CASSWTGNEQFF. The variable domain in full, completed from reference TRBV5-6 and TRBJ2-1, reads DAGVTQSPTHLIKTRGQQVTLRCSPKSGHDTVSWYQQALGQGPQFIFQYYEEEERQRGNFPDRFSGHQFPNYSSELNVNALLLGDSALYLCASSWTGNEQFFGPGTRLTVL.

The chain's CDR3 is CASSSGLAGGTDTQYF. The DNA for the CDR3 is TGTGCCAGCAGCTCGGGACTAGCGGGAGGCACAGATACGCAGTATTTT. The J gene is TRBJ2-3, the V gene TRBV11-3; 14 bases fit TRBD2. The CDR3 spans 16 residues. Germline V CDR1 and CDR2: SGHNT, YENEEA. V trimming: 4 bases; J trimming: 1 base; junction bases outside the gene matches: 1.

CDR3 DNA sequence: TGCAGCGTTGAATGGGCAGGGGGTCGGGAGACCCAGTACTTC. Translated, it gives CSVEWAGGRETQYF. The gene calls are TRBV29-1 and TRBJ2-5, with TRBD1 matching 7 bases. CDR1 and CDR2 from the germline V gene are SQVTM and ANQGSEA. V lost 2 bases to trimming and J lost 5 bases; unmatched junction nucleotides: 8. The CDR3 extends over 14 amino acids.

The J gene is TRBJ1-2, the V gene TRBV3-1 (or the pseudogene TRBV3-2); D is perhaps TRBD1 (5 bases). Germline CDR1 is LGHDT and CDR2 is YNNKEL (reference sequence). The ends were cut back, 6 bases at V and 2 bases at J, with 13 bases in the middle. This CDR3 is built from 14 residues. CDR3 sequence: CASRGEGLNYGYTF. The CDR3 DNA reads TGTGCCAGCAGGGGGGAGGGCCTGAACTATGGCTACACCTTC.

In nucleotides, the CDR3 is TGTGCCACCAGCGACAGGACGGTGACTGAAGCTTTCTTT. This encodes CATSDRTVTEAFF. The rearrangement links TRBV24-1 to TRBJ1-1; possible D gene TRBD1, 6 bases. The CDR3 contains 13 residues. The germline gives CDR1 KGHDR, CDR2 SFDVKD. Trimming took 7 bases from V and 5 from J, leaving 13 bases between them.

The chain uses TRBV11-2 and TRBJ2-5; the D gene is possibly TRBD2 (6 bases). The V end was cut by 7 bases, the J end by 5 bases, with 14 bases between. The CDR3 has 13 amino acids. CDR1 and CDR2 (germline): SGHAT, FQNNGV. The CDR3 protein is CASTGVLGETQYF. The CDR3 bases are TGTGCCAGCACGGGGGTCCTCGGGGAGACCCAGTACTTC.

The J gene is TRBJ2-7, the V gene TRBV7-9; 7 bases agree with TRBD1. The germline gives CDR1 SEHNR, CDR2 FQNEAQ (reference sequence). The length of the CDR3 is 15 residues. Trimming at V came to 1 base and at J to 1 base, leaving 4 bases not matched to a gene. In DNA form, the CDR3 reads TGTGCCAGCAGCTTAGACGGGACAGTGTCCTACGAGCAGTACTTC. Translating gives CASSLDGTVSYEQYF.